The 26 T cell receptor beta chains below were found in one sample sequenced in a study of T cells in tuberculosis. After thawing and overnight rest, PBMC were stained with GMM-loaded CD1B tetramer, viability dye and anti-CD3 for sorting. C32 glucose monomycolate from Rhodococcus equi was loaded onto the CD1B tetramers. The protocol was immunoSEQ multiplex PCR, while the TCRdb copy is restricted to in-frame clones and leaves out a portion. This table holds more than 45,000 clones, over 75% found once. Sequencing used CD1b-GMM tetramer-negative cells sorted from PBMCs. These receptors all stem from an adult woman with latent tuberculosis.

The chain recombines TRBV9 with TRBJ1-4; the D is unclear. The CDR3 consists of 12 residues. CDR1 and CDR2 from the germline V gene are SGDLS and YYNGEE. The V and J ends lost 5 bases and 7 bases respectively, with 9 bases between them. CDR3 residues: CASSGTGEKLFF. CDR3 bases: TGTGCCAGCAGTGGAACGGGTGAAAAACTGTTTTTT.

The chain is built from TRBV19 and TRBJ2-7, with 8 nucleotides matching TRBD1. Trimming took 6 bases from V and 3 from J; bases not matched to a gene: 10. Germline assignment: CDR1 LNHDA and CDR2 SQIVND (reference sequence). The CDR3 contains 15 residues. The chain's CDR3 is CASSRTGRGNYEQYF. DNA of the CDR3: TGTGCCAGTAGCCGGACAGGGCGGGGAAACTACGAGCAGTACTTC.

V is TRBV5-1 and J is TRBJ2-5, with 10 nucleotides matching TRBD2. The V gene end was trimmed by 4 bases and the J gene end by 2 bases; junction bases not matched to a gene: 5. The CDR3 consists of 15 residues. Looked up from germline, CDR1 is SGHRS and CDR2 is YFSETQ. CDR3 sequence (DNA): TGCGCCAGCAGCGCCCAGACTAGCGGGCAAGAGACCCAGTACTTC. The encoded protein is CASSAQTSGQETQYF. The full variable domain, with the rest looked up from reference TRBV5-1 and TRBJ2-5, is KAGVTQTPRYLIKTRGQQVTLSCSPISGHRSVSWYQQTPGQGLQFLFEYFSETQRNKGNFPGRFSGRQFSNSRSEMNVSTLELGDSALYLCASSAQTSGQETQYFGPGTRLLVL.

This clone was picked up one time. The chain joins TRBV27 to TRBJ1-2; D unclear. With 3 bases removed from V and 4 bases from J, the gap between germline ends came to 9 bases. This CDR3 has 13 amino acids. Germline V CDR1 and CDR2: MNHEY, SMNVEV (reference sequence). CDR3 protein: CASSFTSAYGYTF. The CDR3, as DNA: TGTGCCAGCAGTTTTACATCCGCCTATGGCTACACCTTC.

This chain connects TRBV19 to TRBJ2-7; TRBD2 might be the D (7 bases). The ends were cut back, 5 bases at V and 8 bases at J, with 16 bases in the middle. Germline V gene sequence: CDR1 LNHDA, CDR2 SQIVND (reference sequence). The CDR3 loop spans 13 amino acids. The CDR3 protein is CASSSQGREKQYF. CDR3 DNA sequence: TGTGCCAGTAGTTCCCAGGGGAGGGAGAAGCAGTACTTC.

The rearrangement uses TRBV6-1 and TRBJ1-2; 7 nucleotides align to TRBD1. V shed 3 bases, J shed 8 bases, and the junction held 12 bases outside the gene matches. The CDR3 is 15 amino acids. The V gene's germline CDR1 is MNHNS and CDR2 SASEGT. The CDR3 DNA reads TGTGCCAGCAGTGACAACCCGACAGGGTCCGGCGGCTACACCTTC. Translation: CASSDNPTGSGGYTF.

The rearrangement joins TRBV19 to TRBJ1-2; D might be TRBD1 (6 bases). There are 13 residues in the CDR3. Germline CDR1 is LNHDA and CDR2 is SQIVND (reference sequence). V was trimmed by 3 bases and J by 4 bases, leaving 9 bases between them. This CDR3 is CASSMGHSYGYTF. The CDR3 nucleotides read TGTGCCAGTAGTATGGGACACAGCTATGGCTACACCTTC.

The rearrangement uses TRBV28 and TRBJ2-4; tentatively, D is TRBD1 (6 bases). V was cut by 4 bases and J by 2 bases, with 12 bases left in between. There are 15 residues in the CDR3. Germline V CDR1 and CDR2: MDHEN, SYDVKM. In nucleotides, the CDR3 is TGTGCCAGCAGTTGGAGTGGACAGACCAAAAACATTCAGTACTTC. Protein sequence: CASSWSGQTKNIQYF.

The gene calls are TRBV5-1 and TRBJ2-1; TRBD2 matches 12 bases. The CDR3 has 18 amino acids. The V segment lost 2 bases and the J segment 7 bases; nucleotides outside the gene matches: 13. Germline CDR1 and CDR2: SGHRS and YFSETQ. The CDR3 DNA follows: TGCGCCAGCAGCTTTTTTGTTCTAGCGGGGGGGCCAGGGAATGAGCAGTTCTTC. It encodes CASSFFVLAGGPGNEQFF.

The chain combines TRBV6-1 with TRBJ2-1; D unresolved. Looked up from germline, CDR1 is MNHNS and CDR2 is SASEGT. There are 15 residues in the CDR3. V lost 1 base, J lost 6 bases, and 13 bases lay in between. For the CDR3, the DNA is TGTGCCAGCAGTGAAGGATCTAGTGGTCTCAATGAGCAGTTCTTC. Residues: CASSEGSSGLNEQFF.

The chain has TRBV9 and TRBJ1-1; perhaps TRBD1 as D (5 bases). Germline loops: CDR1 SGDLS, CDR2 YYNGEE. CDR3 length equals 13 residues. V was trimmed by 4 bases and J by 4 bases, leaving 11 bases between them. The CDR3 is CASSPSGGTEAFF. In DNA, the CDR3 is TGTGCCAGCAGCCCCTCGGGGGGCACTGAAGCTTTCTTT.

This clone was seen only a few times. The V gene is TRBV18, the J gene TRBJ1-1; perhaps TRBD1 as D (6 bases). Germline-derived CDR1 and CDR2 are KGHSH and LQKENI. V was cut by 6 bases and J by 6 bases, with 17 bases left in between. This CDR3 is built from 14 residues. The CDR3 DNA follows: TGTGCCAGCTCTGTCGGACAGATCGGGTCTGAAGCTTTCTTT. Protein product: CASSVGQIGSEAFF. The variable domain in full, with the rest retrieved from reference TRBV18 and TRBJ1-1, is NAGVMQNPRHLVRRRGQEARLRCSPMKGHSHVYWYRQLPEEGLKFMVYLQKENIIDESGMPKERFSAEFPKEGPSILRIQQVVRGDSAAYFCASSVGQIGSEAFFGQGTRLTVV.

The V gene is TRBV4-1, the J gene TRBJ1-1, with D possibly matching TRBD1 (5 bases). Germline values: CDR1 MGHRA, CDR2 YSYEKL. CDR3 length: 16 residues. V shed 2 bases and J shed 5 bases, with 18 bases lying between them. The CDR3 loop is CASSQSHLGEGTEAFF. CDR3 sequence (DNA): TGCGCCAGCAGCCAATCTCATTTGGGGGAGGGGACTGAAGCTTTCTTT.

CDR3 sequence: CASSFGVAGGLAYEQYF. The CDR3 region has the DNA TGTGCCAGCAGCTTCGGGGTAGCGGGGGGCCTGGCCTACGAGCAGTACTTC. The chain links TRBV5-6 to TRBJ2-7; 10 positions match TRBD2. The CDR3 is 17 residues long. Germline CDR1 reads SGHDT; CDR2 reads YYEEEE. Trimming cost V 2 bases and J 2 bases; bases outside gene matches: 10.

The CDR3 sequence: CASSPTRLDGQYF. DNA for the CDR3: TGCGCCAGCAGCCCCACCCGCTTAGACGGGCAGTACTTC. The rearrangement uses TRBV4-1 and TRBJ2-5, with D unclear. Trimming removed 4 bases at V and 11 bases at J, with 17 bases between. Germline lookup yields CDR1 MGHRA and CDR2 YSYEKL. The CDR3 covers 13 residues.

The chain couples TRBV6-5 to TRBJ2-7, with 7 nucleotides matching TRBD2. CDR1 and CDR2 from the germline V gene are MNHEY and SVGAGI. V was pared by 0 bases and J by 5 bases, with 7 bases of the junction left unmatched. The CDR3 spans 15 residues. CDR3 DNA: TGTGCCAGCAGTTACTCGAGACTAGCCGCAGACGAGCAGTACTTC. It is translated as CASSYSRLAADEQYF.

This clone was counted only a few times. The chain couples TRBV6-6 to TRBJ1-2; 9 nucleotides line up with TRBD1. The CDR3 is 15 amino acids. Germline CDR1 MNHNY, CDR2 SVGAGI (reference sequence). With V trimmed by 5 bases and J by 4 bases, 8 bases remained unmatched. In nucleotides, the CDR3 is TGTGCCAGCAGTGACAGGGGGAAGGGTCTCTATGGCTACACCTTC. This codes for CASSDRGKGLYGYTF.

V and J are TRBV9 and TRBJ2-7; 7 nucleotides match TRBD2. The CDR3 runs 14 residues. The V and J ends lost 4 bases and 5 bases, in that order; junction bases with no gene match: 9. Germline CDR1 is SGDLS and CDR2 is YYNGEE. DNA of the CDR3: TGTGCCAGCAGCCCACGGGCGGGAGACGACGAGCAGTACTTC. This translates into CASSPRAGDDEQYF. Full variable domain (rest looked up from reference TRBV9 and TRBJ2-7): DSGVTQTPKHLITATGQRVTLRCSPRSGDLSVYWYQQSLDQGLQFLIQYYNGEERAKGNILERFSAQQFPDLHSELNLSSLELGDSALYFCASSPRAGDDEQYFGPGTRLTVT.

This sequence joins TRBV21-1 and TRBJ1-1; the table gives TRBD1 as D, unverified against the DNA. TRBV21-1 is termed a pseudogene. The CDR3 loop spans 16 amino acids. Here the CDR3 DNA reads TGTGCCAGCAGCACCCACAGGGGGTGGAGGGACACTGAAGCTTTCTTT. It yields the protein CASSTHRGWRDTEAFF.

This chain uses TRBV2 with TRBJ1-2; 8 nucleotides line up with TRBD1. The CDR3 length is 15 residues. Losses at the gene ends were 6 bases for V and 5 bases for J; bases not matched to a gene: 11. The germline V gene encodes CDR1 SNHLY and CDR2 FYNNEI. The CDR3 loop is CASRRQGNQGYGYTF. CDR3 bases: TGTGCCAGCAGGAGACAGGGGAATCAAGGATATGGCTACACCTTC.

The chain uses TRBV7-3 and TRBJ2-5; tentative D call: TRBD1 (5 bases). The CDR3 covers 13 residues. Trimming left V 3 bases short and J 2 bases short, with 7 bases between. Germline CDR1 is SGHTA and CDR2 is FQGTGA. The CDR3 is CASSLTAQETQYF. In DNA, the CDR3 is TGTGCCAGCAGCTTGACAGCTCAAGAGACCCAGTACTTC.

The chain joins TRBV15 to TRBJ1-2; 7 bases fit TRBD1. The CDR3 spans 15 residues. V dropped 3 bases and J dropped 1; count of bases not matched to a gene: 5. CDR1 is LNHNV and CDR2 is YYDKDF in the germline V gene (reference sequence). The CDR3 reads CATSRGQINNYGYTF. The DNA of the CDR3 is TGTGCCACCAGCAGGGGACAGATAAATAACTATGGCTACACCTTC.

This chain's CDR3 is CASSLLGQGSGETQYF. CDR3 bases: TGTGCCAGCAGCTTACTCGGACAGGGCTCGGGAGAGACCCAGTACTTC. The V call is TRBV7-9, the J call TRBJ2-5; the match to TRBD1 covers 8 bases. The CDR3 loop spans 16 amino acids. CDR1 SEHNR and CDR2 FQNEAQ come from the germline V gene (reference sequence). With V trimmed by 2 bases and J by 4 bases, 9 bases remained unmatched.

J is TRBJ1-6 and V is TRBV7-2, with 7 bases lining up with TRBD1. With V trimmed by 6 bases and J by 7 bases, 6 bases remained unmatched. Germline V lookup: CDR1 SGHTA, CDR2 FQGNSA. The CDR3 spans 14 residues. The CDR3 is CASSMGQFNSPLHF. As DNA, the CDR3 is TGTGCCAGCAGTATGGGACAGTTCAATTCACCCCTCCACTTT.

V gene TRBV7-2 combines with J gene TRBJ1-3; D is undetermined. Deletions cut 3 bases from V and 0 bases from J, with 9 bases between. CDR1 and CDR2 from the germline V gene are SGHTA and FQGNSA. The CDR3 runs to 15 residues. CDR3 loop: CASSLRAISGNTIYF. The CDR3 bases are TGTGCCAGCAGCTTGAGGGCGATCTCTGGAAACACCATATATTTT.

The sample holds one count of this clone. The chain links TRBV4-1 to TRBJ1-1, with 8 bases fitting TRBD1. This CDR3 is 15 amino acids long. The ends lost 1 base at V and 1 base at J; junction bases unmatched: 2. Germline CDR1 reads MGHRA; CDR2 reads YSYEKL. DNA of the CDR3: TGCGCCAGCAGCCAAGGACAGGGGAGGAACACTGAAGCTTTCTTT. Translating gives CASSQGQGRNTEAFF.